The 24 T cell receptor beta chains below all came from one sample that was sequenced in a study of beta chain features in type 1 diabetes (dated by TCRdb to about 2018). The antigens for these receptors are not known. Library method: the immunoSEQ multiplex PCR assay. The entire amount of isolated RNA was reverse transcribed using the High Capacity cDNA Reverse Transcription Kit, so the sequenced TCRB transcripts were expressed ones. TCRdb obtained this table from immuneACCESS and retained in-frame rearrangements with V and J assigned. These tables miss some clones; where compared with another copy, unresolved V genes account for less than half of the shortfall, and the remainder is unexplained. For this sample the table gives roughly 730,000 clones, of which roughly 12% were detected only once. Less than 0.025% of the sample is held by the ten biggest clonotypes. On the study overall, not on this receptor specifically: A moderate but significant shortening of TCRB CDR3 length was observed in type 1 diabetes patients in all four CD4+ subsets.

The source material was naive CD4+ T cells from blood. Explained via the paper, the cell subset or site label denotes: true naive CD4+ T cells. These receptors all come from a man aged 18-30 years with type 1 diabetes.

The chain uses TRBV5-1 and TRBJ2-7; D is perhaps TRBD2 (5 bases). The CDR3 covers 13 residues. Between the trimmed V and J ends, which lost 4 bases and 6 bases, there was a span of 14 bases. Germline CDR1 is SGHRS and CDR2 is YFSETQ. The CDR3 sequence: CASSPALEAEQYF. The CDR3 DNA sequence: TGCGCCAGCAGCCCGGCCCTGGAGGCCGAGCAGTACTTC.

The gene calls are TRBV19 and TRBJ2-5, with 10 bases that match TRBD2. V lost 4 bases to trimming and J lost 1 base; unmatched junction nucleotides: 0. The CDR3 runs 14 residues. The germline CDR1 and CDR2 sequences are LNHDA and SQIVND (reference sequence). The CDR3 sequence: CASSRTSGQETQYF. Here the CDR3 DNA reads TGTGCCAGTAGTAGGACTAGCGGCCAAGAGACCCAGTACTTC.

This clone turned up a few times. The chain is built from TRBV13 and TRBJ2-7, with 9 positions matching TRBD1. Germline V lookup: CDR1 PRHDT, CDR2 FYEKMQ (reference sequence). CDR3 size: 14 residues. The junction had 3 bases not matched to a gene; V was cut back by 3 bases and J by 3 bases. CDR3 loop: CASSFGQGNYEQYF. DNA of the CDR3: TGTGCCAGCAGCTTCGGACAGGGGAACTACGAGCAGTACTTC.

The gene calls are TRBV6-5 and TRBJ1-2; D remains unclear. The CDR3 runs to 14 residues. V gave up 5 bases and J gave up 2 bases, with 12 bases separating them. Germline V gives CDR1 MNHEY, CDR2 SVGAGI. The CDR3 sequence: CASSEESGNYGYTF. The CDR3 bases are TGTGCCAGCAGTGAAGAATCGGGGAACTATGGCTACACCTTC.

This clone has just one count. The gene calls are TRBV7-2 and TRBJ1-2; D remains unclear. The CDR3 has 15 residues. Trimming took 2 bases from V and 4 from J, leaving 14 bases between them. The germline CDR1 and CDR2 sequences are SGHTA and FQGNSA. The CDR3 DNA sequence: TGTGCCAGCAGCTTACAATATGGCAGTTCCTATGGCTACACCTTC. As protein: CASSLQYGSSYGYTF.

The chain uses TRBV30 and TRBJ2-5; 14 nucleotides align to TRBD2. This CDR3 spans 15 amino acids. Germline lookup yields CDR1 GTSNPN and CDR2 SVGIG (reference sequence). Trimming removed 1 base from V and 4 bases from J; junction bases left unmatched: 2. CDR3 DNA: TGTGCCTGGAGTGCGGGACTAGCGGGGGCAGAGACCCAGTACTTC. This codes for CAWSAGLAGAETQYF.

Comment on this clone: The same CDR3 also results from other DNA sequences found in this sample. J is TRBJ2-3 and V is TRBV30; D is unresolved. This CDR3 is 12 amino acids long. Germline values: CDR1 GTSNPN, CDR2 SVGIG (reference sequence). V gave up 1 base and J gave up 0 bases, with 2 bases separating them. The CDR3 coding sequence is TGTGCCTGGAGTGACAGCACAGATACGCAGTATTTT. Translating it yields CAWSDSTDTQYF. Complete variable domain (other parts from reference TRBV30 and TRBJ2-3): SQTIHQWPATLVQPVGSPLSLECTVEGTSNPNLYWYRQAAGRGLQLLFYSVGIGQISSEVPQNLSASRPQDRQFILSSKKLLLSDSGFYLCAWSDSTDTQYFGPGTRLTVL.

The rearrangement links TRBV9 to TRBJ2-7; no definite D call. This CDR3 is 14 amino acids long. V was pared by 6 bases and J by 0 bases, with 13 bases between. Germline V lookup: CDR1 SGDLS, CDR2 YYNGEE. The CDR3 bases are TGTGCCAGCACCATAATAGAGGCCTCCTACGAGCAGTACTTC. Protein sequence: CASTIIEASYEQYF.

Here the CDR3 reads CASSTSRTDTQYF. The CDR3 nucleotides are TGTGCCAGCTCGACTAGCCGCACAGATACGCAGTATTTT. The chain joins TRBV2 to TRBJ2-3, with 7 bases that match TRBD2. V lost 8 bases, J lost 1 base, and 3 bases stayed unmatched. The CDR3 has 13 amino acids. The germline V gene has CDR1 SNHLY and CDR2 FYNNEI.

This clone has a handful of counts. The chain joins TRBV4-2 to TRBJ2-2, with TRBD2 as a possible D gene (6 bases). The V gene lost 0 bases and the J gene lost 1 base, with 9 bases spanning the gap. CDR3 size: 16 residues. CDR1 is LGHNA, CDR2 YNFKEQ, per germline. This CDR3 is CASSQETAGNTGELFF. In DNA, the CDR3 is TGTGCCAGCAGCCAAGAGACAGCGGGGAACACCGGGGAGCTGTTTTTT.

This clone was seen only a few times. CDR3 sequence reads: CASREAENQPQHF. For the CDR3, the DNA is TGTGCCAGCAGGGAGGCAGAAAATCAGCCCCAGCATTTT. V and J are TRBV6-6 and TRBJ1-5; no clear D gene. The CDR3 is 13 residues long. The V end lost 6 bases, the J end lost 4 bases, and 10 bases lay between the germline ends. CDR1 is MNHNY and CDR2 is SVGAGI in the germline V gene (reference sequence).

This clone was counted a few times. The rearrangement uses TRBV30 and TRBJ1-1; unclear D gene. The CDR3 has 11 residues. V lost 2 bases and J 4 bases, leaving 5 bases between the germline ends. Germline V lookup: CDR1 GTSNPN, CDR2 SVGIG (reference sequence). CDR3 loop: CAWSKTTEAFF. CDR3 DNA sequence: TGTGCCTGGAGTAAGACCACTGAAGCTTTCTTT.

This clone was counted between two and nine times. This chain connects TRBV7-9 to TRBJ1-5, with a possible D match to TRBD1 (5 bases). Germline V gives CDR1 SEHNR, CDR2 FQNEAQ (reference sequence). The CDR3 runs to 16 residues. Trimming cost V 5 bases and J 5 bases, with 19 bases left between them. This CDR3 reads CASSQGARGPHQPQHF. CDR3 sequence (DNA): TGTGCCAGCAGCCAGGGAGCTCGGGGCCCCCATCAGCCCCAGCATTTT.

This clone was observed at least ten times. The V call is TRBV30, the J call TRBJ2-6; D is uncertain. The V and J ends lost 2 bases and 0 bases respectively, with 2 bases between them. The CDR3 totals 13 residues. CDR1 and CDR2 from the germline V gene are GTSNPN and SVGIG (reference sequence). CDR3 DNA sequence: TGTGCCTGGAGTTTCTCTGGGGCCAACGTCCTGACTTTC. Residues: CAWSFSGANVLTF.

This clone has only a few counts. The genes are TRBV5-1 and TRBJ2-1; D not certain. V lost 0 bases and J lost 7, with 2 bases in between. The CDR3 runs to 11 residues. Germline V gene lookup returns CDR1 SGHRS and CDR2 YFSETQ. The CDR3 sequence is CASSLANEQFF. The CDR3 nucleotides read TGCGCCAGCAGCTTGGCAAATGAGCAGTTCTTC.

This clone showed up just a few times. This sequence joins TRBV2 and TRBJ1-5, with D perhaps matching TRBD1 (6 bases). The CDR3 extends over 15 amino acids. The germline V gene has CDR1 SNHLY and CDR2 FYNNEI. Trimming took 5 bases from V and 9 from J, leaving 20 bases between them. The CDR3 sequence: CASSLVDRRERPQHF. The CDR3 region has the DNA TGTGCCAGCAGTCTCGTTGACAGGCGGGAAAGGCCCCAGCATTTT.

The V and J genes are TRBV5-1 and TRBJ1-4, with D unresolved. Germline values: CDR1 SGHRS, CDR2 YFSETQ. CDR3 size: 15 residues. The V gene lost 0 bases and the J gene lost 8 bases, with 14 bases spanning the gap. This chain's CDR3 is CASSLGGMVPEKLFF. The CDR3 coding sequence is TGCGCCAGCAGCTTGGGCGGGATGGTACCAGAAAAACTGTTTTTT.

This clone has more than one count but fewer than ten. This chain joins TRBV30 and TRBJ2-5; maybe TRBD1 (6 bases). The germline V gene encodes CDR1 GTSNPN and CDR2 SVGIG (reference sequence). This CDR3 is built from 17 residues. The ends were cut back, 1 base at V and 1 base at J, with 19 bases in the middle. The DNA of the CDR3 is TGTGCCTGGAGTGGAGAGGGCATCCGGGACACCCAAGAGACCCAGTACTTC. This sequence encodes CAWSGEGIRDTQETQYF. Filled out from reference TRBV30 and TRBJ2-5, the complete variable domain reads SQTIHQWPATLVQPVGSPLSLECTVEGTSNPNLYWYRQAAGRGLQLLFYSVGIGQISSEVPQNLSASRPQDRQFILSSKKLLLSDSGFYLCAWSGEGIRDTQETQYFGPGTRLLVL.

The V call is TRBV30, the J call TRBJ1-5; D gene unclear. The CDR3 runs 14 residues. Germline V gives CDR1 GTSNPN, CDR2 SVGIG (reference sequence). V lost 3 bases and J 3 bases, leaving 12 bases between the germline ends. The CDR3 region is CAWSFSGDNQPQHF. In DNA, the CDR3 is TGTGCCTGGAGCTTCTCCGGTGACAATCAGCCCCAGCATTTT.

The V gene is TRBV6-1, the J gene TRBJ2-6; D perhaps matches TRBD1 (5 bases). The CDR3 contains 15 residues. Germline values: CDR1 MNHNS, CDR2 SASEGT. Deletions cut 6 bases from V and 4 bases from J, with 13 bases between. CDR3 bases: TGTGCCAGCAGCTTAGGGGAATCAGGGGCCAACGTCCTGACTTTC. Amino acids: CASSLGESGANVLTF.

The chain's CDR3 is CASSPAGGSGSEQFF. Here the CDR3 DNA reads TGCGCCAGCAGCCCAGCGGGGGGCTCCGGGAGTGAGCAGTTCTTC. The V call is TRBV5-1, the J call TRBJ2-1, with 9 positions matching TRBD2. The CDR3 runs 15 residues. J lost 9 bases, V lost 4 bases, and 11 bases had no gene match. Germline assignment: CDR1 SGHRS and CDR2 YFSETQ.

This clone was recorded a few times. The J gene is TRBJ2-1, the V gene TRBV7-2; D gene uncertain. V lost 5 bases, J lost 6 bases, and 17 bases lay in between. The CDR3 has 15 amino acids. Germline CDR1 and CDR2: SGHTA and FQGNSA. Here the CDR3 DNA reads TGTGCCAGCAGCAATCCCCGCGGACGTGGCAATGAGCAGTTCTTC. Amino acids: CASSNPRGRGNEQFF. Using reference TRBV7-2 and TRBJ2-1 for the parts outside the CDR3, the full variable domain is GAGVSQSPSNKVTEKGKDVELRCDPISGHTALYWYRQSLGQGLEFLIYFQGNSAPDKSGLPSDRFSAERTGGSVSTLTIQRTQQEDSAVYLCASSNPRGRGNEQFFGPGTRLTVL.

This clone was found a few times. The chain couples TRBV5-1 to TRBJ2-1; D remains ambiguous. Trimming shortened V by 0 bases and J by 5 bases, and 6 bases separated the two germline ends. Per germline, CDR1 SGHRS and CDR2 YFSETQ. The CDR3 extends over 13 amino acids. In DNA, the CDR3 is TGCGCCAGCAGCTTGGTGGCAAACAATGAGCAGTTCTTC. Translation gives CASSLVANNEQFF.

In its sample, this clone was seen a few times. The V and J genes are TRBV12-5 and TRBJ2-3; D is uncertain. The CDR3 loop spans 10 amino acids. Germline assignment: CDR1 LGHNT and CDR2 FRNRAP. The CDR3 nucleotides read TGTTTTACCCGTAGAGATACGCAGTATTTT. Translated, it gives CFTRRDTQYF. The whole variable domain, filled in from reference TRBV12-5 and TRBJ2-3, reads DARVTQTPRHKVTEMGQEVTMRCQPILGHNTVFWYRQTMMQGLELLAYFRNRAPLDDSGMPKDRFSAEMPDATLATLKIQPSEPRDSAVYFCFTRRDTQYFGPGTRLTVL.